This T cell receptor (beta chain) was captured in a study of identical twins. TCRdb independently ran MiXCR on the 5' RACE reads; one entry per CDR3 protein. The sample records about 200,000 distinct CDR3 sequences, about 10% being singletons. Findings and caveats of the study: The study drew conclusions from cross-sectional statistical analysis, not from following the same donors.

This clonotype came up a few times. Its antigen is undetermined. The CDR3 runs 14 residues. With 6 bases removed from V and 8 bases from J, the gap between germline ends came to 20 bases. The germline CDR1 and CDR2 sequences are SQVTM and ANQGSEA. This TCR derives from a man aged 45-65 years in good health. Sequencing was done on a sample of memory T cells sorted from blood. The gene calls are TRBV29-1 and TRBJ2-1; D gene unclear. CDR3 loop: CSVATPGLVHEQFF. In nucleotides, the CDR3 is TGCAGCGTAGCTACCCCGGGCCTAGTCCATGAGCAGTTCTTC.